This TCR beta chain was documented in a study of cytomegalovirus exposure and HLA in healthy donors. The wider study: A previous analysis identified 117 million unique TCR beta sequences derived from 180 million or so T cells. Study conclusions and caveats: A later analysis linked a missense DCLRE1C variant to TCR beta V- and J-gene trimming. A later analysis reportedly identified an Asian-associated ancestry cluster as carrying fewer N-insertions than the roughly 670-donor mean.

Regarding this clone: No antigen is known for it.

13 Jbeta primers and 60 Vbeta primers were used for the PCR. The data were produced by immunoSEQ multiplex PCR, yet TCRdb's version contains in-frame clones alone and is incomplete. The sample lists more than 100,000 clones; more than 60% were seen once. This clonotype was obtained from a woman aged 18-29 years in good health and CMV-seronegative. The specimen was PBMCs.

CDR3 in amino acids: CAWRGGLAWTDTQYF. DNA of the CDR3: TGTGCCTGGAGGGGCGGACTAGCGTGGACAGATACGCAGTATTTT. The gene calls are TRBV30 and TRBJ2-3; TRBD2 aligns across 9 bases. The length of the CDR3 is 15 residues. After removal of 3 bases from V and 3 bases from J, the junction contained 7 bases not matched to a gene. The germline gives CDR1 GTSNPN, CDR2 SVGIG (reference sequence).